This is a list of T cell receptor beta chains from one sample in a study of molecular identifiers for immune sequencing clone quantification. MiXCR, run by TCRdb on the PCR reads, gives a single entry per CDR3 protein. This sample has approximately 630,000 distinct CDR3 sequences; around 25% occur once, and the top ten carry about 0.73%. Sequencing was performed on naive CD8+ T cells from blood, with Jurkat cell RNA spiked in. Receptors originate from a human donor in good health. Some libraries in this study had Jurkat cell RNA spiked in. CDR3s include the opening cysteine and the closing phenylalanine or tryptophan. A D gene is named only where the DNA matches it firmly. Clone size, where shown, is once, few, many, or a class for clones that have expanded.

TRBV5-1	TRBD2	.	TRBJ2-7	CASSLVAGGAYEQYF	TGCGCCAGCAGCTTGGTAGCGGGGGGCGCCTACGAGCAGTACTTC
TRBV20-1	TRBD2	many	TRBJ2-3	CSARPIGTSGRVGTDTQYF	TGCAGTGCTAGACCTATAGGGACTAGCGGGAGAGTAGGCACAGATACGCAGTATTTT
TRBV9	.	.	TRBJ2-3	CASSPSGSGLTDTQYF	TGTGCCAGCAGCCCTTCGGGTAGCGGCCTCACAGATACGCAGTATTTT
TRBV2	.	many	TRBJ2-3	CASSVRVADTQYF	TGTGCCAGCAGTGTACGGGTCGCAGATACGCAGTATTTT
TRBV25-1	.	.	TRBJ2-7	CASSEALEQYF	TGTGCCAGCAGTGAGGCCCTCGAGCAGTACTTC
TRBV6-1	.	many	TRBJ2-7	CASSEAGSYEQYF	TGTGCCAGCAGTGAAGCAGGGTCCTACGAGCAGTACTTC
TRBV6-5	TRBD1	few	TRBJ1-2	CASSLTGVNGYTF	TGTGCCAGCAGCCTGACAGGGGTAAATGGCTACACCTTC
TRBV7-9	TRBD1	many	TRBJ2-1	CASSHGGQPYNEQFF	TGTGCCAGCAGCCATGGGGGACAGCCTTACAATGAGCAGTTCTTC
TRBV7-6	.	many	TRBJ2-5	CASSLDIRRGETQYF	TGTGCCAGCAGCTTAGACATTAGGAGGGGTGAGACCCAGTACTTC
TRBV27	.	.	TRBJ2-7	CASSSGRNEQYF	TGTGCCAGCAGTTCGGGACGTAACGAGCAGTACTTC
TRBV9	TRBD1	many	TRBJ2-2	CASSGPLTGGDTGELFF	TGTGCCAGCAGCGGCCCGTTGACAGGGGGTGATACCGGGGAGCTGTTTTTT
TRBV12-3/TRBV12-4	TRBD1	.	TRBJ1-1	CASSSSGGLTEAFF	TGTGCCAGCAGTTCATCAGGGGGCCTTACTGAAGCTTTCTTT
TRBV4-3	.	many	TRBJ1-1	CASSQGRGGSNPEAFF	TGCGCCAGCAGCCAAGGCCGGGGAGGGTCGAATCCTGAAGCTTTCTTT
TRBV5-1	.	.	TRBJ1-1	CASSLWEGSITEAFF	TGCGCCAGCAGCCTTTGGGAGGGTAGTATCACTGAAGCTTTCTTT
TRBV7-9	.	many	TRBJ2-2	CASNNQGSNTGELFF	TGTGCCAGCAACAACCAGGGATCTAACACCGGGGAGCTGTTTTTT
TRBV2	.	few	TRBJ1-5	CASGSGQTSNQPQHF	TGTGCCAGCGGAAGTGGACAGACTAGCAATCAGCCCCAGCATTTT
TRBV2	.	.	TRBJ1-1	CASSELLTPDNTEAFF	TGTGCCAGCAGTGAACTTTTGACTCCGGACAACACTGAAGCTTTCTTT
TRBV5-6	.	many	TRBJ1-5	CASSLGIQDNQPQHF	TGTGCCAGCAGCTTGGGTATCCAGGACAATCAGCCCCAGCATTTT
TRBV3-1	.	.	TRBJ1-2	CASSQAGNYGYTF	TGTGCCAGCAGCCAGGCCGGGAACTATGGCTACACCTTC
TRBV7-6	.	few	TRBJ1-1	CASSSLPSGTGDTEAFF	TGTGCCAGCAGCTCCCTCCCTAGCGGGACCGGTGACACTGAAGCTTTCTTT
TRBV6-1	.	many	TRBJ1-1	CASMGGHEAFF	TGTGCCAGCATGGGGGGGCATGAAGCTTTCTTT
TRBV15	TRBD1	many	TRBJ1-5	CATSSNRGGNQPQHF	TGTGCCACCAGCAGCAACAGGGGCGGCAATCAGCCCCAGCATTTT
TRBV20-1	TRBD1	.	TRBJ1-5	CSARITGQGNQPQHF	TGCAGTGCTAGAATAACAGGACAGGGCAATCAGCCCCAGCATTTT
TRBV13	.	many	TRBJ2-3	CASSPGSFLSLDTQYF	TGTGCCAGCAGCCCGGGCAGCTTCCTATCCTTGGATACGCAGTATTTT
TRBV28	.	many	TRBJ2-3	CASSFRPSPTADVGDTQYF	TGTGCCAGCAGTTTTAGGCCCTCCCCCACAGCGGATGTTGGAGATACGCAGTATTTT
TRBV6-6	.	many	TRBJ2-7	CATRPGEFRPYEQYF	TGTGCCACCAGGCCCGGGGAGTTTCGACCGTATGAGCAGTACTTC
TRBV27	.	.	TRBJ2-5	CASSSGPLETQYF	TGTGCCAGCAGCTCTGGGCCCCTAGAGACCCAGTACTTC
TRBV4-3	TRBD1	.	TRBJ1-3	CASSQGQGDTIYF	TGCGCCAGCAGCCAGGGACAGGGAGACACCATATATTTT
TRBV2	.	few	TRBJ1-5	CASSLGIYNQPQHF	TGTGCCAGCAGTCTCGGGATCTACAATCAGCCCCAGCATTTT
TRBV4-3	TRBD2	many	TRBJ2-1	CASSQDLAGRYNEQFF	TGCGCCAGCAGCCAAGATCTAGCGGGGAGATACAATGAGCAGTTCTTC